This T cell receptor beta chain derives from a study of blood T cell repertoires in COVID-19. Across the whole study: Italy, Spain and the United States were the sources of the convalescent and acute COVID-19 samples.

The Seattle patients joined while their infection was active and were tracked longitudinally afterward. CDR1 and CDR2 (germline): KGHSH, LQKENI. The CDR3 length is 13 residues. V was trimmed by 2 bases and J by 3 bases, leaving 7 bases between them. In the study's own analysis: Amplification of reference gene primers provided the estimated nucleated cell counts. Profiling relied on immunoSEQ multiplex PCR, and the TCRdb table lists in-frame clones only, not all of them. The V and J calls and clone size are taken from that table; D and trimming were inferred from the DNA. The top ten clones hold around 10% of a sample with about 230,000 clones, more than 75% of them seen once.

The rearrangement links TRBV18 to TRBJ2-5; possibly TRBD1 for D (6 bases). Sample: peripheral blood. The source is a man aged 45-65 years with COVID-19, enrolled during active disease. The CDR3 sequence is CASSPGQKETQYF. CDR3 bases: TGTGCCAGCTCACCAGGACAGAAAGAGACCCAGTACTTC.